This TCR beta chain was obtained from a study of spatial heterogeneity in lung cancer. Across the whole study: Within raw reads, each unique TCR and UMI combination appeared on average more than ten times.

Findings and limits, study-wide: Detection of ubiquitous tumor TCRs in blood was higher at resection than follow-up.

MiXCR, applied by TCRdb to the 5' RACE reads, yields one record per CDR3 protein. Of around 89,000 distinct CDR3 sequences in the sample, about 12% are singletons; the top ten hold over 40%. The ends lost 7 bases at V and 4 bases at J; junction bases unmatched: 7. Germline V gene sequence: CDR1 MDHEN, CDR2 SYDVKM. The CDR3 is made up of 14 amino acids. This clonotype has only a few counts. What it binds is not known. The time point is: sample taken at primary tumor resection. In each case, whole RNA from tumor, nontumor lung or frozen PBMC was sequenced unsorted. This sample comprised PBMCs, obtained at surgery. The rearrangement uses TRBV28 and TRBJ1-1; 9 nucleotides agree with TRBD1. This TCR was sampled from a male donor with early-stage non-small cell lung cancer. CDR3: CASTRDREGTEAFF. In nucleotides, the CDR3 is TGTGCCAGCACCAGGGACAGGGAGGGCACTGAAGCTTTCTTT.